A selection of T cell receptor beta chains follows, all from one sample in a study of blood T cell repertoires in COVID-19. This table comes from immunoSEQ multiplex PCR, and its TCRdb copy is limited to in-frame clones, with some not included. The table records about 230,000 clones, around 78% of them present only once. The material sequenced was peripheral blood. These receptors all come from a woman in her seventies with active or convalescent COVID-19. Both conserved end residues are part of each CDR3. Each record gives: V gene, clone size, J gene, D gene, CDR3 DNA, CDR3 protein. The D gene is left open where the match is weak. Some rows have no size entry. The others give once, few or many, or a class for an expanded clone.

TRBV6-5	NA	TRBJ2-3	NA	TGTGCCAGCAGTCTGAATCAGCTGCGGGATACGCAGTATTTT	CASSLNQLRDTQYF
TRBV21-1	NA	TRBJ1-6	NA	TGTGCCAGCAGGGGGACAGGGGATATCTCCTATAATTCACCCCTCCACTTT	CASRGTGDISYNSPLHF
TRBV12-3/TRBV12-4	NA	TRBJ1-2	TRBD1	TGTGCCACCCGGACAGGGGTTTATTATGGCTACACCTTC	CATRTGVYYGYTF
TRBV24-1	NA	TRBJ2-5	NA	TGTGCCACCAGTCGCGAGGGGGGGTACCAAGAGACCCAGTACTTC	CATSREGGYQETQYF
TRBV20-1	few	TRBJ2-2	TRBD2	TGCAGTGCTAGTAGGACAGGGCCGGGACTAGCGGGCTCCGGGGAGCTGTTTTTT	CSASRTGPGLAGSGELFF
TRBV19	NA	TRBJ2-3	NA	TGTGCCAGTAGCGCGGGCCCCGAGTCAGATACGCAGTATTTT	CASSAGPESDTQYF
TRBV5-1	NA	TRBJ2-6	TRBD1	TGCGCCAGCAGCTTGGGAGGGACAGGTCCCTCTGGGGCCAACGTCCTGACTTTC	CASSLGGTGPSGANVLTF
TRBV5-4	once	TRBJ2-1	TRBD2	TGTGCCAGCAGCCGGGCGACTAGCGGGAGACAAGGGAATGAGCAGTTCTTC	CASSRATSGRQGNEQFF
TRBV28	NA	TRBJ2-5	TRBD1	TGTGCCAGCAGTTTGAACAGGGGTGTCGGGGAGACCCAGTACTTC	CASSLNRGVGETQYF
TRBV28	NA	TRBJ1-1	NA	TGTGCCAGCCTTAGCGGCAGACTGAACACTGAAGCTTTCTTT	CASLSGRLNTEAFF
TRBV7-3	few	TRBJ2-7	NA	TGTGCCAGCAGCTTGGAGACAGGCGCCGAGCAGTACTTC	CASSLETGAEQYF
TRBV7-9	NA	TRBJ2-3	TRBD2	TGTGCCAGCAGCTTAATCGGGGGTAGCGGGGGAACAGATACGCAGTATTTT	CASSLIGGSGGTDTQYF
TRBV30	NA	TRBJ2-1	NA	TGTGCCTGGAGTGTACGAGGGCTCCCTGACAATGAGCAGTTCTTC	CAWSVRGLPDNEQFF
TRBV30	NA	TRBJ1-2	NA	TGTGCCTGGAGGAGGGTGGAGTATGGCTACACCTTC	CAWRRVEYGYTF
TRBV12-3/TRBV12-4	many	TRBJ1-1	NA	TGTGCCAGCAGTTTGATACAGGGTACTGAAGCTTTCTTT	CASSLIQGTEAFF
TRBV28	NA	TRBJ2-1	TRBD2	TGTGCCAGCACCGGACTAGCGGGAGGGTTATACAATGAGCAGTTCTTC	CASTGLAGGLYNEQFF
TRBV30	NA	TRBJ2-5	TRBD1	TGTGCCTGGACTGGGGACAGAGGATCAGAGACCCAGTACTTC	CAWTGDRGSETQYF
TRBV10-3	NA	TRBJ1-1	NA	TGTGCCATCAGGGATGACTTGATGAACACTGAAGCTTTCTTT	CAIRDDLMNTEAFF
TRBV5-6	NA	TRBJ2-3	NA	TGTGCCAGCAGCTTTAGGGAAACAGGGAAGTTCACAGATACGCAGTATTTT	CASSFRETGKFTDTQYF
TRBV30	few	TRBJ1-2	TRBD1	TGTGCCGTTCGACAGGGCTCCTGGGGCTACACCTTC	CAVRQGSWGYTF
TRBV5-5	NA	TRBJ1-6	NA	TGTGCCAGCAGGAGCTTAGGGGGAAAGGGATATAATTCACCCCTCCACTTT	CASRSLGGKGYNSPLHF
TRBV7-8	once	TRBJ2-3	TRBD2	TGTGCCAGCAGCTTAAGCGGGGGTGCCCTTGATACGCAGTATTTT	CASSLSGGALDTQYF
TRBV7-2	NA	TRBJ1-5	TRBD1	TGTGCCAGCAATTCGGGACAGGGTTATCAGCCCCAGCATTTT	CASNSGQGYQPQHF
TRBV29-1	NA	TRBJ2-7	NA	TGCAGCGTGACAGTTTACTCCTACGAGCAGTACTTC	CSVTVYSYEQYF
TRBV28	NA	TRBJ2-1	TRBD2	TGTGCCAGCAGTTTAAGCGGGAGGGGAAGGAGGAATGAGCAGTTCTTC	CASSLSGRGRRNEQFF
TRBV24-1	NA	TRBJ2-1	TRBD2	TGTGCCACCACCCCGGGGGGCTCCTACAATGAGCAGTTCTTC	CATTPGGSYNEQFF
TRBV30	NA	TRBJ2-7	TRBD1	TGTGCCTTCACGACAGGGGGCTACGAGCAGTACTTC	CAFTTGGYEQYF
TRBV29-1	NA	TRBJ2-7	NA	TGCAGCGTTGAAGACAGTCGGCTAGGGGGGCAGTACTTC	CSVEDSRLGGQYF
TRBV6-1	NA	TRBJ1-2	NA	TGTGCCAGCAGTGAAGCTCGAGGTTATACCCCAGAGAACTATGGCTACACCTTC	CASSEARGYTPENYGYTF
TRBV23-1	NA	TRBJ1-4	TRBD1	TGCGCCAGCAGTCCGGGACAGGGAGGTGAAAAACTGTTTTTT	CASSPGQGGEKLFF
TRBV5-1	NA	TRBJ1-5	TRBD1	TGCGCCAGCGGGACAGGGGGTGATCAGCCCCAGCATTTT	CASGTGGDQPQHF
TRBV28	NA	TRBJ2-7	NA	TGTGCCAGCAGTTTGCACAGTGCCTACGAGCAGTACTTC	CASSLHSAYEQYF
TRBV3-1/TRBV3-2	NA	TRBJ2-1	TRBD1	TGTGCCAGCAGCCAGCTCGGGACAGGGTCTAACAATGAGCAGTTCTTC	CASSQLGTGSNNEQFF
TRBV11-2	NA	TRBJ2-7	TRBD2	TGTGCCAGCAGCTTAGGCACTAGCGGGGTCTACGAGCAGTACTTC	CASSLGTSGVYEQYF
TRBV5-5	NA	TRBJ1-5	NA	TGTGCCAGCAGCTTGGACAGTTATCAGCCCCAGCATTTT	CASSLDSYQPQHF
TRBV7-8	NA	TRBJ2-4	NA	TGTGCCAGCAGTCCCCATCGGAGCAGGGATAACATTCAGTACTTC	CASSPHRSRDNIQYF
TRBV19	NA	TRBJ1-1	NA	TGTGCCAGTAGTATCTTAGGGAAGGGGACTGAAGCTTTCTTT	CASSILGKGTEAFF
TRBV5-5	NA	TRBJ2-7	NA	TGTGCCAGCAGCTTGGCGGTGACACACTACGAGCAGTACTTC	CASSLAVTHYEQYF
TRBV10-2	NA	TRBJ2-7	TRBD1	TGCGCCAGCAGTGCCGGGACAGGGCTTTCCTACGAGCAGTACTTC	CASSAGTGLSYEQYF
TRBV5-5	once	TRBJ2-7	TRBD2	TGTGCCAGCAGCCACCCGGGGGGGGACGAGCAGTACTTC	CASSHPGGDEQYF
TRBV9	NA	TRBJ2-7	TRBD1	TGTGCCAGCAGCGGCACAGGGGGCCCCTACGAGCAGTACTTC	CASSGTGGPYEQYF
TRBV3-1/TRBV3-2	NA	TRBJ1-5	TRBD1	TGTGCCAGCAGCCAAGACGGCCAGACAGGGTTAGGGCAGCCCCAGCATTTT	CASSQDGQTGLGQPQHF
TRBV18	NA	TRBJ1-3	NA	TGTGCCAGCTCACCACCCTCCAGCTCTGGAAACACCATATATTTT	CASSPPSSSGNTIYF
TRBV4-3	NA	TRBJ2-7	TRBD2	TGCGCCAGCAGCCGGGAGTTTTTGGCTAGCGGGTTTACCTACGAGCAGTACTTC	CASSREFLASGFTYEQYF
TRBV29-1	NA	TRBJ1-2	TRBD1	TGCAGCGTTGAATCCGGACAGGGCTATGGCTACACCTTC	CSVESGQGYGYTF
TRBV28	NA	TRBJ2-2	TRBD1	TGTGCCAGCAGTTCTGGACAGGACATCACCGGGGAGCTGTTTTTT	CASSSGQDITGELFF
TRBV5-1	NA	TRBJ1-3	NA	TGCGCCAGCAGCTTGGGGCCGGGAATCTCTGGAAACACCATATATTTT	CASSLGPGISGNTIYF
TRBV6-5	NA	TRBJ2-7	NA	TGTGCCAGCCGCTGGCAGGGCGTCAACGAGCAGTACTTC	CASRWQGVNEQYF
TRBV7-9	few	TRBJ2-7	TRBD2	TGTGCCAGCAGCTCAACTAGCGCCCCGAGCCGCGAGCAGTACTTC	CASSSTSAPSREQYF
TRBV18	NA	TRBJ1-4	NA	TGTGCCAGCTCACCCGTTAATGCAGGGAAGGTAGAAGAAAAACTGTTTTTT	CASSPVNAGKVEEKLFF
TRBV2	NA	TRBJ1-5	NA	TGTGCCAGCAGTGACGGTGGGAGGGATGGCAATCAGCCCCAGCATTTT	CASSDGGRDGNQPQHF
TRBV28	NA	TRBJ1-2	NA	TGTGCCAGCAGCCCGGACAGATATGGCTACACCTTC	CASSPDRYGYTF